The T cell receptor beta chain described here comes from a study of blood T cell repertoires in COVID-19. The wider study: From the United States, Italy and Spain came samples of acute and convalescent COVID-19. Sources were T cells, B-cell-depleted T cells, or PBMCs; the material itself was cDNA or gDNA.

Germline V gives CDR1 SGHAT, CDR2 FQNNGV. After removal of 5 bases from V and 8 bases from J, the junction contained 18 bases not matched to a gene. The CDR3 extends over 18 amino acids. Source study methods: Estimation of nucleated cell counts was performed using reference gene primer amplification. TCRdb keeps only in-frame clones here, not all; method: immunoSEQ multiplex PCR. That table furnishes V, J and clone size, whereas the DNA furnished D and trimming. The data contain 130,000 to 150,000 clones, 80% to 90% of them seen just once; the ten biggest clones take up approximately 6.2%. Sequenced sample: peripheral blood. This receptor was obtained from a man older than 75 with acute or convalescent COVID-19. The chain has TRBV11-2 and TRBJ2-1, with 10 positions matching TRBD2. The CDR3 is CASSPTPMASGSRDEQFF. CDR3 DNA sequence: TGTGCCAGCAGCCCGACCCCGATGGCTAGCGGGAGTAGGGATGAGCAGTTCTTC.